This T cell receptor (beta chain) was sequenced in a study of T cells in Graves' hyperthyroidism and ophthalmopathy (dated by TCRdb to the late 2010s). Regarding the complete study: Peripheral blood samples were taken at the time of initial diagnosis, prior to any treatment. TCR V-J signatures able to tell the groups apart were searched for in a discovery cohort of about a hundred patients, of whom over 40 had Graves' ophthalmopathy and roughly 59 had stable Graves' hyperthyroidism. Whether ophthalmopathy could be predicted prospectively was tested in an independent validation cohort made up of 18 to 20 hyperthyroidism patients plus 17 patients who later progressed to ophthalmopathy. The 95 to 100 discovery patients were randomly divided into training and test sets at a 7:3 ratio. The study also compared thyroid tissue and blood T-cell repertoires from about six Graves' hyperthyroidism patients. Once sampling was done, hyperthyroidism patients were given methimazole at a starting dose of 30 mg daily, whereas ophthalmopathy patients were given high-dose intravenous methylprednisolone. TCR Vbeta CDR3 sequencing of 130 to 150 peripheral blood samples (over 40 ophthalmopathy, some 75 hyperthyroidism and approximately 17 progressor patients) is reported in the paper. Summary of the overall study and its limitations: Most expanded thyroid clonotypes (frequency above 0.001) were also detected in blood, a finding suggesting that blood repertoires may reflect thyroid immune responses. No statistical method was used to set the sample size in advance, and investigators knew the group allocation. A 13 V-J signature model separated ophthalmopathy from stable hyperthyroidism, with over 85% sensitivity and 81.08% specificity in cross-validation and 80%/75% in testing. In validation, the model predicted progression to ophthalmopathy with 55% to 71% sensitivity and approximately 72% specificity, a median of about 6 months before onset.

V is reduced by 5 bases and J by 5 bases, leaving a spacing of 9 bases between them. The cysteine opens and the phenylalanine closes a CDR3 of 12 amino acids. Just CDR3 DNA is preserved here, 36 bases in frame from base 1. Sequences SEHNR (CDR1) and FQNEAQ (CDR2) are obtained from the germline V gene (reference sequence). Notes on this clonotype: Its antigen remains unidentified. Base qualities are missing; no much larger clone stands one base away.

Amplification of TCR beta CDR3 regions was carried out from RNA transcripts. For the first round of RT-PCR on the TCR CDR3, the HTBI primer set was used together with the Qiagen OneStep RT-PCR kit. The libraries were constructed in a second round of multiplex PCR and then size-selected and purified. Paired-end sequencing of the libraries was performed with 100 bp reads on an Illumina HiSeq2000. The source study handled its data this way. SOAPnuke was used to process the raw data, with reads discarded if the reads contained adapters or uncalled bases, had a mean Phred below 15, or lacked an exact constant-primer or identifier match. COPE v1.2.5 was used to merge high-quality paired reads, and clonotypes were defined as unique nucleotide sequences. MiTCR v1.1 was used to align clonotypes to the IMGT TRBV, TRBD and TRBJ reference segments. Only V-J combinations with frequency above 0.0001, covering 99% to 99.2% of repertoires, were analysed. The TCS score was defined as the ratio of F50 (clonal expansion) to E x V (chaos), calculated using BLOSUM62-based TCRdist between CDR3 peptides within each V-J. Welch's t-statistics and random forest reduced approximately 520 V-J features to 13, which were used in a naive Bayes classifier (R e1071). TCRdb reran the public reads through fastp at Q25 and MiXCR, keeping productive beta chains. All rows with the same CDR3 protein become a single entry with the most common DNA and genes. None of the V and J calls come from the authors' own analysis; TCRdb made them. In this sample the table shows around 500,000 distinct CDR3 sequences, about 20% of which occur a single time. In total, the top ten clones hold under 55% of the sample.

In the ophthalmopathy patients, disease was moderately to severely active, with a Clinical Activity Score of 3 or more, a NOSPECS grade of 4 or more, and a duration of less than 3 months. Patients with uncontrolled infections, other autoimmune diseases, pregnancy or lactation were excluded. Diagnoses relied on clinical symptoms, serum thyroxine and TRAb, thyroid ultrasound and orbital computed tomography. Ficoll-Paque density gradient centrifugation was used to isolate PBMCs from 8.5 to 10 ml of fresh peripheral blood. Total RNA was extracted with Trizol reagent, and quality was checked on an Agilent 2100 Bioanalyzer.

This receptor was taken from a woman aged 70-85 years with Graves' ophthalmopathy. The sequence is built from TRBV7-9 and TRBJ2-5, with no D gene named confidently. The material sequenced was blood. The encoded CDR3 is CASSHTGETQYF. In nucleotides, the sequence is TGTGCCAGCAGCCACACCGGGGAGACCCAGTACTTC.